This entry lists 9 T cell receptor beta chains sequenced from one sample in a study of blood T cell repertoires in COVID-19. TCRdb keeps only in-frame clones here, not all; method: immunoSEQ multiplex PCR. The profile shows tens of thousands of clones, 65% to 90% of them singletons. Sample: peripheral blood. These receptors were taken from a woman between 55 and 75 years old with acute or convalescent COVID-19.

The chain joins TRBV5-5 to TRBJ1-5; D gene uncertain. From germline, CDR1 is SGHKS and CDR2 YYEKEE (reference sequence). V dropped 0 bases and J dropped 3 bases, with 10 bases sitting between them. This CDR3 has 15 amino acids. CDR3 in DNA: TGTGCCAGCAGCTTGGGGCTGACTTCCAATCAGCCCCAGCATTTT. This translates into CASSLGLTSNQPQHF.

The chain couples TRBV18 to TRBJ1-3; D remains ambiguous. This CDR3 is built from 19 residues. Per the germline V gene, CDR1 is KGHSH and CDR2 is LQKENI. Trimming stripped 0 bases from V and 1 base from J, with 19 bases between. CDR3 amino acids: CASSPPGRIKMISGNTIYF. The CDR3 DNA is TGTGCCAGCTCACCACCGGGCAGGATAAAGATGATATCTGGAAACACCATATATTTT.

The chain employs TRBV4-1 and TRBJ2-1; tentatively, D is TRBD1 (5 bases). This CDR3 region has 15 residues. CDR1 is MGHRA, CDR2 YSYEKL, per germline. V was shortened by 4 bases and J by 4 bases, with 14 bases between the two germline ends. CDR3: CASSPTVRQYNEQFF. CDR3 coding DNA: TGCGCCAGCAGCCCCACGGTCAGACAGTACAATGAGCAGTTCTTC.

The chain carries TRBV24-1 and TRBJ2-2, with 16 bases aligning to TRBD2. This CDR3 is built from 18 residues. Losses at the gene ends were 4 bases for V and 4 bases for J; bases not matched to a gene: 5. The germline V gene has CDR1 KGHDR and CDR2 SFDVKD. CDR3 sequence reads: CATSDPGLAGGFTGELFF. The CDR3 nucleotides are TGTGCCACCAGTGACCCGGGACTAGCGGGGGGGTTCACCGGGGAGCTGTTTTTT.

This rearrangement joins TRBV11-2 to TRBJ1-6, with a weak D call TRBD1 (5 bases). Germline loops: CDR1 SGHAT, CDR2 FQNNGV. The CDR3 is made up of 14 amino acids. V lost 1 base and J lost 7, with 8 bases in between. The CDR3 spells CASSLVGGNSPLHF. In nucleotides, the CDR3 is TGTGCCAGCAGCTTAGTCGGGGGAAATTCACCCCTCCACTTT.

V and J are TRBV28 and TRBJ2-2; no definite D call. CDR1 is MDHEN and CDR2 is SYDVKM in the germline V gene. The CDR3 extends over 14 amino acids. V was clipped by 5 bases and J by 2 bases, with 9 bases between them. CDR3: CASSPLYNTGELFF. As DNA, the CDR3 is TGTGCCAGCAGTCCCCTTTATAACACCGGGGAGCTGTTTTTT.

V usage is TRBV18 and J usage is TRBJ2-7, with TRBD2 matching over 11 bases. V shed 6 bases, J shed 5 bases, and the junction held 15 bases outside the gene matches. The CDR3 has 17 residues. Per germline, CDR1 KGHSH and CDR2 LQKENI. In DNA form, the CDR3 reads TGTGCCAGCTCCCCAGCTTTGACTAGCGGGGTCAACCACGAGCAGTACTTC. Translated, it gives CASSPALTSGVNHEQYF.

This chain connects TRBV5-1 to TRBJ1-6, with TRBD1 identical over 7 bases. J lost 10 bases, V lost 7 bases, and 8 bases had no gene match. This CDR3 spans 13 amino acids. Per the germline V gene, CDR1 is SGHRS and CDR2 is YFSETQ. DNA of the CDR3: TGCGCCAGCCAAGACAGGGAAAACTCACCCCTCCACTTT. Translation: CASQDRENSPLHF.

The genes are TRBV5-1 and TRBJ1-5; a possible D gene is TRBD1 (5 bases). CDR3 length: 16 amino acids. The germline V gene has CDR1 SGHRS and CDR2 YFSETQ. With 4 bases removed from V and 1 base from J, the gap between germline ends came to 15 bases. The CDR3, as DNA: TGCGCCAGCAGCCCATCGGGACGGGGGAGCAATCAGCCCCAGCATTTT. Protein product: CASSPSGRGSNQPQHF.